The rows below give T cell receptor beta chains drawn from one sample of a study of blood T cells in healthy people across ages. TCRdb ran MiXCR on the 5' RACE reads and lists one entry per CDR3 protein. There are 1.5 million to 2 million distinct CDR3 sequences in the sample; roughly 43% occur only once, and around 23% lies in the top ten. The sample was blood. The receptors derive from a human donor in good health. Both conserved end residues are part of each CDR3. D genes are given only for firm matches. Rows may omit the clone size; those that give it use once, few, many or a size class.

>TRBJ2-5|TRBV27|NA|NA
TGTGCCAGCAGTTTCGGGGGTAGGGAGGAGACCCAGTACTTC
CASSFGGREETQYF
>TRBJ2-7|TRBV6-5|TRBD1|NA
TGTGCCAGCAGCAGACAGGGGAGAACCTACGAGCAGTACTTC
CASSRQGRTYEQYF
>TRBJ1-2|TRBV7-3|TRBD1|few
TGTGCCAGCAGCTTAATTCCGGGACAGGGGGCAAGAGGCTACACCTTC
CASSLIPGQGARGYTF
>TRBJ2-7|TRBV5-5|TRBD1|many
TGTGCCAGCAGCTGGACAGGGGGCCCCTACGAGCAGTACTTC
CASSWTGGPYEQYF
>TRBJ2-5|TRBV5-1|NA|many
TGTGCCAGCAGTTTAGGGTCAGGGGAAGAGACCCAGTACTTC
CASSLGSGEETQYF
>TRBJ2-5|TRBV7-2|NA|many
TGTGCCAGCAGCTTGGGGGGCCCCTGGGAGCAGTACTTC
CASSLGGPWEQYF
>TRBJ1-4|TRBV20-1|NA|NA
TGCAGTGCTCGCAGGGGCGCAGCTAATGAAAAACTGTTTTTT
CSARRGAANEKLFF
>TRBJ2-2|TRBV9|NA|NA
TGTGCCAGAGTTGAGACAACCGGGGAGCTGTTTTTT
CARVETTGELFF
>TRBJ1-1|TRBV7-8|NA|NA
TGTGCCAGCAGCCCTCGGACCGGAGCATTTCGCATGAACACTGAAGCTTTCTTT
CASSPRTGAFRMNTEAFF
>TRBJ2-5|TRBV15|NA|NA
TGTGCCACCGGCAGACAGGCCCAAGAGACCCAGTACTTC
CATGRQAQETQYF